This T cell receptor (beta chain) is from a study of blood T cell repertoires in COVID-19. Study in general: Sites across the United States, Italy and Spain contributed samples from acute and convalescent COVID-19.

V lost 2 bases, J lost 2 bases, and 10 bases lay in between. This CDR3 spans 15 amino acids. CDR1 and CDR2 (germline): SGHTA, FQGNSA. This clone was seen just once. Clones were read by immunoSEQ multiplex PCR, and TCRdb kept only the in-frame ones, dropping some. The table lists roughly 320,000 clones, 70% to 90% of them singletons. The receptor's source is a man between 65 and 85 years old with acute or convalescent COVID-19. This chain joins TRBV7-2 and TRBJ2-1; perhaps TRBD1 as D (6 bases). Sequencing was carried out using peripheral blood. The CDR3 region is CASSLNRVPYNEQFF. The CDR3 DNA is TGTGCCAGCAGCTTAAACAGGGTACCCTACAATGAGCAGTTCTTC.